This TCR beta chain was recovered during a study of blood T cells in healthy people across ages. Notes on the study in general: Unknown CMV status may confound age-related changes in expanded clones.

A second about 7 to 12 cycle PCR used barcoded and J-beta primers. Each TCR beta cDNA got a 12-nucleotide random molecular identifier. TCRdb reanalysed the 5' RACE reads using MiXCR and keeps one entry per CDR3 protein. Of approximately 830,000 distinct CDR3 sequences detected, under 80% appear once; the ten largest clones hold 28%. A remark on this clonotype: Its specificity is not known.

Each of the donors had approximately 10 milliliters of peripheral blood drawn into EDTA-treated Vacutainer tubes. Germline V gene lookup returns CDR1 SGHRS and CDR2 YFSETQ. V lost 5 bases and J lost 2; bases outside the gene matches: 11. The CDR3 totals 16 residues. The sample was blood. The receptor comes from a man in his thirties or forties in good health. The chain uses TRBV5-1 and TRBJ2-5; TRBD1 matches at 8 bases. The CDR3, as DNA: TGCGCCAGCAGGCCTAGGGGGACAGGACTTCAAGAGACCCAGTACTTC. It translates to CASRPRGTGLQETQYF.